This TCR beta chain was observed in a study of control samples from healthy donors and cancer patients (dated by TCRdb to 2019 to 2021). The library was obtained by the immunoSEQ multiplex PCR assay. TCRdb stores this immuneACCESS table with in-frame sequences only. Part of the clones is absent; in the studies checked, under half of the shortfall reflects unresolved V genes, and no reason is known for the rest. The sample contains fewer than 85,000 clones, over 90% of them found a single time. 2.5% to 3% of the sample lies in the top ten. CDR1 and CDR2 are drawn from the germline V gene: SGDLS, YYNGEE. The CDR3 goes from the cysteine to the phenylalanine over 19 residues. Just the 57-base CDR3 DNA is kept, in frame starting at base 1. From V the trimming removes 7 bases and from J it removes 4 bases, while the gene matches leave 20 bases of the junction unaccounted for. About this clone: What antigen it recognizes has not been identified. Base qualities are missing; no much larger clone stands one base away.

This TCR was recovered from a woman aged 25 to 39 in good health. This chain is built from TRBV9 and TRBJ2-3, and 11 bases in between align with TRBD2. The sequenced sample consisted of blood. The CDR3 loop reads CASSAGGTSGLLGADTQYF. Here is the DNA: TGTGCCAGCTCCGCTGGGGGGACTAGCGGACTCCTTGGGGCAGATACGCAGTATTTT. Reference TRBV9 and TRBJ2-3 genes cover what lies past the CDR3, so the full variable domain is DSGVTQTPKHLITATGQRVTLRCSPRSGDLSVYWYQQSLDQGLQFLIQYYNGEERAKGNILERFSAQQFPDLHSELNLSSLELGDSALYFCASSAGGTSGLLGADTQYFGPGTRLTVL.